Shown below are 16 T cell receptor beta chains from a single sample sequenced in a study of CXCR3-negative and CXCR3-positive naive CD8 T cells. Notes on the study in general: For CXCR3-positive naive cells, TRB CDR3s were more hydrophobic than those of CXCR3-negative naive cells.

The TRB libraries of cDNA were built by UMI-labeled 5' RACE. Reprocessing the 5' RACE reads, TCRdb reports a single entry for every CDR3 protein and omits DNA. The sample has about 7,000 distinct CDR3 sequences, and its top ten clones hold roughly 1.4%. Their antigens remain unidentified. Sequences were obtained from naive CXCR3+ CD8+ T cells from blood. Sample subset: CD45RO-CCR7+CD27+CD95- naive CD8+ T cells expressing CXCR3 (TNR3+). These receptors were taken from a human donor in good health. Some clones in this sample may be carry-over from other donors' samples.

V is TRBV2 and J is TRBJ2-1. Germline V gene sequence: CDR1 SNHLY, CDR2 FYNNEI. The CDR3 covers 15 residues. The chain's CDR3 is CASVTLPSSYNEQFF.

This clonotype counts as medium-sized by frequency. V and J are TRBV29-1 and TRBJ1-5. From germline, CDR1 is SQVTM and CDR2 ANQGSEA. This CDR3 is built from 14 residues. The CDR3 loop is CSVEQPKVDQPQHF.

The chain recombines TRBV29-1 with TRBJ2-5. The CDR3 loop spans 13 amino acids. Germline CDR1 and CDR2: SQVTM and ANQGSEA. The CDR3 loop is CSVEYVSQETQYF.

The chain carries TRBV29-1 and TRBJ2-5; absent DNA, TCRdb's TRBD1 call cannot be checked. The CDR3 totals 13 residues. Germline CDR1 reads SQVTM; CDR2 reads ANQGSEA. The CDR3 is CSAGTESEETQYF.

The chain links TRBV9 to TRBJ2-1; lacking DNA, the TRBD2 call made by TCRdb goes unchecked. Germline V gene data show CDR1 as SGDLS and CDR2 as YYNGEE. The CDR3 runs 16 residues. This CDR3 reads CASSLGVAGEGNEQFF.

The chain is built from TRBV10-3 and TRBJ1-1. This CDR3 contains 15 residues. Germline loops: CDR1 ENHRY, CDR2 SYGVKD. The CDR3: CAISEYKEQLTEAFF.

V and J are TRBV21-1 and TRBJ1-1; TCRdb picks TRBD1, but there is no DNA to check that call. TRBV21-1 is listed as a pseudogene. The CDR3 runs 16 residues. The CDR3 loop reads CASSKERLSPDTEAFF.

This clonotype is called medium-sized based on its frequency. The chain employs TRBV29-1 and TRBJ1-1; absent DNA, TCRdb's TRBD1 call cannot be checked. Germline loops: CDR1 SQVTM, CDR2 ANQGSEA. This CDR3 has 11 residues. The chain's CDR3 is CSVQGGTEAFF.

This clonotype ranks as medium-sized (0.01 to 0.1%) in terms of frequency. CDR3 region: CASSLSGTFIYNEQFF. The chain couples TRBV7-2 to TRBJ2-1; lacking DNA, the TRBD2 call made by TCRdb goes unchecked. CDR1 is SGHTA and CDR2 is FQGNSA in the germline V gene. The CDR3 sequence is 16 residues long.

The rearrangement joins TRBV11-2 to TRBJ2-5; TCRdb reports TRBD1, a call that lacks DNA to check it against. Germline CDR1 is SGHAT and CDR2 is FQNNGV. The CDR3 is 15 amino acids. This CDR3 reads CASSQDRGQQETQYF.

J is TRBJ1-1 and V is TRBV15. CDR3 size: 14 residues. Germline V gene lookup returns CDR1 LNHNV and CDR2 YYDKDF (reference sequence). The CDR3 protein is CATSPKSRGTEAFF.

Considering frequency, this clonotype is medium-sized. The chain carries TRBV29-1 and TRBJ2-7; without DNA, the TCRdb call of TRBD1 cannot be checked. Germline values: CDR1 SQVTM, CDR2 ANQGSEA. This CDR3 comprises 14 residues. CDR3 protein: CSAQDRELAYEQYF.

The rearrangement uses TRBV12-3 or TRBV12-4 and TRBJ2-5. The CDR3 runs 17 residues. The CDR3 sequence: CASSLRLALGMGETQYF.

This chain uses TRBV28 with TRBJ1-2. Germline CDR1 reads MDHEN; CDR2 reads SYDVKM. The CDR3 covers 15 residues. CDR3 sequence: CASKLTGTVNYGYTF.

This clonotype counts as medium-sized (0.01 to 0.1%) by frequency. The V and J genes are TRBV25-1 and TRBJ2-7; as DNA is missing, the TRBD1 call by TCRdb cannot be tested. Germline values: CDR1 MGHDK, CDR2 SYGVNS. The CDR3 spans 14 residues. Here the CDR3 reads CASSELIGGDEQYF.

Considering frequency, this clonotype is medium-sized (0.01 to 0.1%). The V call is TRBV7-9, the J call TRBJ2-5; lacking DNA, the TRBD2 call made by TCRdb goes unchecked. The CDR3 has 14 amino acids. The germline CDR1 and CDR2 sequences are SEHNR and FQNEAQ (reference sequence). The CDR3 sequence: CASSPSRLEETQYF.